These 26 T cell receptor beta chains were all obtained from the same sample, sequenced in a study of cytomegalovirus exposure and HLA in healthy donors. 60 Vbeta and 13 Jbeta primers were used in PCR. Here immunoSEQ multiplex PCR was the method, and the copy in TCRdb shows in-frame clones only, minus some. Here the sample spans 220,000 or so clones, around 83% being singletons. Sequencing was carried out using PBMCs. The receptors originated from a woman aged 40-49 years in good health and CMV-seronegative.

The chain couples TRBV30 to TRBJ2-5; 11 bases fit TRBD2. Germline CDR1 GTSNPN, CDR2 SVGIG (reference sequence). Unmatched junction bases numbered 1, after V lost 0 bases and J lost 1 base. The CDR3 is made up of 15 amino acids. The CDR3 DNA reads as TGTGCCTGGAGTGTGGGACTAGCGGTCCAAGAGACCCAGTACTTC. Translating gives CAWSVGLAVQETQYF.

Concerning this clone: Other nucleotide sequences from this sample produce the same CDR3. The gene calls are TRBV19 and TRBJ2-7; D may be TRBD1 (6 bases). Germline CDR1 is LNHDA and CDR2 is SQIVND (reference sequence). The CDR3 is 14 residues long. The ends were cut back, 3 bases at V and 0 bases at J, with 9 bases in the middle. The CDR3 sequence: CASSIGGSSYEQYF. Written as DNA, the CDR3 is TGTGCCAGTAGTATTGGGGGCTCCTCCTACGAGCAGTACTTC.

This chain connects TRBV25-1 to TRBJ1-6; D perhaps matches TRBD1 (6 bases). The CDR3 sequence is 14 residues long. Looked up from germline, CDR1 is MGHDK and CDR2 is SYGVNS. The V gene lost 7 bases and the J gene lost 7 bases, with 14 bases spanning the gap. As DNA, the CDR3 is TGTGCCAGCACCGCACAGGGCCGAAATTCACCCCTCCACTTT. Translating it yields CASTAQGRNSPLHF.

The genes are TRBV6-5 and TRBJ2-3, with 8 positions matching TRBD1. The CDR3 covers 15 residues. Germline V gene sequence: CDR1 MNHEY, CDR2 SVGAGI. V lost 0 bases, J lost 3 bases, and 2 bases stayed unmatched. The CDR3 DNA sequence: TGTGCCAGCAGTTACTCCCAGGGGGCGACAGATACGCAGTATTTT. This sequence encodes CASSYSQGATDTQYF.

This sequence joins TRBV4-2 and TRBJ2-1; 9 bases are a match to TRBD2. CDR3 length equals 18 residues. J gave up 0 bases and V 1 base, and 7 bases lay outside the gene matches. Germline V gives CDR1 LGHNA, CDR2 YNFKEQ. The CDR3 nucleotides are TGTGCCAGCAGCCAAGCTGCTAGCGGGACGGGCTCCTACAATGAGCAGTTCTTC. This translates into CASSQAASGTGSYNEQFF.

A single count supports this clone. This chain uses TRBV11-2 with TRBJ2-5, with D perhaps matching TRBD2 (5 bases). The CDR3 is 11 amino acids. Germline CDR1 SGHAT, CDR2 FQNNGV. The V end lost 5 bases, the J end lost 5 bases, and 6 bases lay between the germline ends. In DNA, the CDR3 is TGTGCCAGCAGCGGAGGTGAGACCCAGTACTTC. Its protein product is CASSGGETQYF.

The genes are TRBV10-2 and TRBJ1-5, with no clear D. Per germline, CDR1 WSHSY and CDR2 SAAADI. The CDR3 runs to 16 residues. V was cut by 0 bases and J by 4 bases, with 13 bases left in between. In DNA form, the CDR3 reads TGCGCCAGCAGTGAGTCAGGAGGGATGGGAAATCAGCCCCAGCATTTT. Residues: CASSESGGMGNQPQHF.

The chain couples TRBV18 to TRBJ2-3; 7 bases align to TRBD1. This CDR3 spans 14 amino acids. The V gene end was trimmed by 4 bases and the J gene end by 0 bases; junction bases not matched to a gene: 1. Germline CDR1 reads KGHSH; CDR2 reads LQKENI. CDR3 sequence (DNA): TGTGCCAGCTCACAACAGGGGAGCACAGATACGCAGTATTTT. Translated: CASSQQGSTDTQYF.

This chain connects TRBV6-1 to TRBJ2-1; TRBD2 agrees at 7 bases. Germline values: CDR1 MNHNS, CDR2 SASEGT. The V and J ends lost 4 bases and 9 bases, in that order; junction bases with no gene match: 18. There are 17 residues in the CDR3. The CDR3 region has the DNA TGTGCCAGCAGTGGGGGACCGGGACTAAGGCAAGTGGGTGAGCAGTTCTTC. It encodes CASSGGPGLRQVGEQFF.

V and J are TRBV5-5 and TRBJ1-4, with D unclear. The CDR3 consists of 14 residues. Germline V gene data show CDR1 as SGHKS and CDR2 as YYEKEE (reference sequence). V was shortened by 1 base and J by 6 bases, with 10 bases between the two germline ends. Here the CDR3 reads CASSLPPDYEKLFF. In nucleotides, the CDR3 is TGTGCCAGCAGCTTGCCCCCAGACTATGAAAAACTGTTTTTT. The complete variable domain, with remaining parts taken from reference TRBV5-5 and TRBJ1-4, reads DAGVTQSPTHLIKTRGQQVTLRCSPISGHKSVSWYQQVLGQGPQFIFQYYEKEERGRGNFPDRFSARQFPNYSSELNVNALLLGDSALYLCASSLPPDYEKLFFGSGTQLSVL.

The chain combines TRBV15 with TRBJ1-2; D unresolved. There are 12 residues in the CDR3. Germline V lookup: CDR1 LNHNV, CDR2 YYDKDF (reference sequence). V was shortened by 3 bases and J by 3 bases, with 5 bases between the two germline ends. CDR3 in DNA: TGTGCCACCAGCAGCAGATACTATGGCTACACCTTC. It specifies CATSSRYYGYTF.

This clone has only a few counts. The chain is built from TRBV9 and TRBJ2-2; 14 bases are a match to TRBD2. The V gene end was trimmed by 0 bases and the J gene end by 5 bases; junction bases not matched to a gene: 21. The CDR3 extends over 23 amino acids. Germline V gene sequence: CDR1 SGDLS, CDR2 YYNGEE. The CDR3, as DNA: TGTGCCAGCAGCGTAGTGGACAGTTACGACGAGGGACTAGCGGGAGTTCGAACCGGGGAGCTGTTTTTT. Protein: CASSVVDSYDEGLAGVRTGELFF.

The CDR3 sequence: CSVDRLGGAGVNEQFF. CDR3 in DNA: TGCAGCGTTGACCGCCTTGGCGGGGCGGGGGTTAATGAGCAGTTCTTC. The chain couples TRBV29-1 to TRBJ2-1; 7 bases are a match to TRBD2. Germline CDR1 SQVTM, CDR2 ANQGSEA. The CDR3 is made up of 16 amino acids. The V and J ends lost 3 bases and 7 bases, in that order; junction bases with no gene match: 15.

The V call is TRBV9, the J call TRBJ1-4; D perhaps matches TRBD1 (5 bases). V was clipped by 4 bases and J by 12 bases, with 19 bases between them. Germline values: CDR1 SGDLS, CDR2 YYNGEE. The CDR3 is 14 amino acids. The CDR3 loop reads CASSSGLGQLELFF. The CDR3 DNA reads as TGTGCCAGCAGCTCGGGCTTGGGGCAGCTTGAACTGTTTTTT.

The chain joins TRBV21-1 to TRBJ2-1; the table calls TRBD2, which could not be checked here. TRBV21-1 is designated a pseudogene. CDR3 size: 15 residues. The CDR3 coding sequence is TGTGCCAGCAGCAAAGACGGGGTCCCCGGGAATGAGCAGTTCTTC. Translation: CASSKDGVPGNEQFF.

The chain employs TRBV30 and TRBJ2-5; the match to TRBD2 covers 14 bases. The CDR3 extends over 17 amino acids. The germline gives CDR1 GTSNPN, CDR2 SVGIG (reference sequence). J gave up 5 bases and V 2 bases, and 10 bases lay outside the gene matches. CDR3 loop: CAWSYPGLAGVGETQYF. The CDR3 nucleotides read TGTGCCTGGAGTTATCCGGGACTAGCGGGAGTCGGGGAGACCCAGTACTTC. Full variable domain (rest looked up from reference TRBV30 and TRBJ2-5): SQTIHQWPATLVQPVGSPLSLECTVEGTSNPNLYWYRQAAGRGLQLLFYSVGIGQISSEVPQNLSASRPQDRQFILSSKKLLLSDSGFYLCAWSYPGLAGVGETQYFGPGTRLLVL.

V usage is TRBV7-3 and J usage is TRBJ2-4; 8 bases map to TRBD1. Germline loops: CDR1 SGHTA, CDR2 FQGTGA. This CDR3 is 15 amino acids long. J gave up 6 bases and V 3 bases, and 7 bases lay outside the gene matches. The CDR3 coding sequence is TGTGCCAGCAGCTTTGGACAGGGAATGGGAAACATTCAGTACTTC. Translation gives CASSFGQGMGNIQYF.

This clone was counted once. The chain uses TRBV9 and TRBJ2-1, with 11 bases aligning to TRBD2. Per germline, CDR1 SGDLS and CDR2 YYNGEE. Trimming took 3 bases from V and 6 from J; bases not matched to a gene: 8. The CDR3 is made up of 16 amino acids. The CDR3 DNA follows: TGTGCCAGCAGCGACCCCGGGACTAGCGGTTCCAATGAGCAGTTCTTC. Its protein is CASSDPGTSGSNEQFF.

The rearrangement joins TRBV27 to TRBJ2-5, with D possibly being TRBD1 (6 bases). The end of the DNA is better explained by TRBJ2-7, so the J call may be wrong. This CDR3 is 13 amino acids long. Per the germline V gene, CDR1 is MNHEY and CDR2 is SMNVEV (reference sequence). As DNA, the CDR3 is TGTGCCAGCAGTCCAGGGGCAGTGAGCGAGCAGTACTTC. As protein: CASSPGAVSEQYF.

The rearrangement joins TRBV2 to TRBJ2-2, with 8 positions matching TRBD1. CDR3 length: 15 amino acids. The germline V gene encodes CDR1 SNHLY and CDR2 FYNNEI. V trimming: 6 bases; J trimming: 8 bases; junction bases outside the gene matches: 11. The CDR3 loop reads CASSAGAGGLGELFF. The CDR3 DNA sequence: TGTGCCAGCAGCGCTGGTGCAGGGGGCTTAGGGGAGCTGTTTTTT.

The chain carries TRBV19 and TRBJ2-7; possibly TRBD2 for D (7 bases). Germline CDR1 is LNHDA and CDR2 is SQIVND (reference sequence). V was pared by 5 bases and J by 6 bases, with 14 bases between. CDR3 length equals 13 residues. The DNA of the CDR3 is TGTGCCAGTAGTCCTCAGGGAGGGGGCGAGCAGTACTTC. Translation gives CASSPQGGGEQYF. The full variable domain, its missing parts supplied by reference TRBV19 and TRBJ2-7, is DGGITQSPKYLFRKEGQNVTLSCEQNLNHDAMYWYRQDPGQGLRLIYYSQIVNDFQKGDIAEGYSVSREKKESFPLTVTSAQKNPTAFYLCASSPQGGGEQYFGPGTRLTVT.

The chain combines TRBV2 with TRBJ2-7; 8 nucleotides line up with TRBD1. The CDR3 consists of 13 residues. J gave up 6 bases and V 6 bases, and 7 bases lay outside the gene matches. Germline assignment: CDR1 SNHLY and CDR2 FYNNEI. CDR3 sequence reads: CASSVFTGGEQYF. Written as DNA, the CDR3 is TGTGCCAGCAGCGTTTTTACAGGGGGCGAGCAGTACTTC.

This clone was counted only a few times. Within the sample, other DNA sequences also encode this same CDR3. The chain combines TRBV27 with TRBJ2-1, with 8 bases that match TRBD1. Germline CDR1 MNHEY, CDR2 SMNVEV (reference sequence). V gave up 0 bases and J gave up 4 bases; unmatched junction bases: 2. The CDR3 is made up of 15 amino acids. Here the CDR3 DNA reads TGTGCCAGCAGTTTATCAGGGACAGGATACAATGAGCAGTTCTTC. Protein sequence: CASSLSGTGYNEQFF.

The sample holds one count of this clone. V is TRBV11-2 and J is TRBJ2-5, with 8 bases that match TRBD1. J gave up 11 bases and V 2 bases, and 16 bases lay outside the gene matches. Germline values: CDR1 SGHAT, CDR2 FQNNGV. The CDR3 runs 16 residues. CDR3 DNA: TGTGCCAGCAGCTTACTTGAACCGGACAGGGCCTTAGAGCAGTACTTC. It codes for CASSLLEPDRALEQYF. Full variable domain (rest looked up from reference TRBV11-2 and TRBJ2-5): EAGVAQSPRYKIIEKRQSVAFWCNPISGHATLYWYQQILGQGPKLLIQFQNNGVVDDSQLPKDRFSAERLKGVDSTLKIQPAKLEDSAVYLCASSLLEPDRALEQYFGPGTRLLVL.

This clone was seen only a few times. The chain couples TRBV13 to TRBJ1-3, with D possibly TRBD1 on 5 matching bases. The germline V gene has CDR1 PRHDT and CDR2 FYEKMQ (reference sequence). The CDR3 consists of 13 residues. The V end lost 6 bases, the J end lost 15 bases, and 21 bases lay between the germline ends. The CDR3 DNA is TGTGCCAGCAGTGGGAGGCTAACAGGCTCCCGATATTTT. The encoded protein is CASSGRLTGSRYF.

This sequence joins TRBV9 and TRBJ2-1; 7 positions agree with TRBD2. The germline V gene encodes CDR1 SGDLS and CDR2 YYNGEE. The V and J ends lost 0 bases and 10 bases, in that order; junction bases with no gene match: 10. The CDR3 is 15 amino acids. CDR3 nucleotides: TGTGCCAGCAGCGTAGATTTGGGTAGAGCGGGAGAGCAGTTCTTC. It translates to CASSVDLGRAGEQFF.